This TCR beta chain is drawn from a study of control samples from healthy donors and cancer patients. The assay was immunoSEQ multiplex PCR, and TCRdb's table has in-frame clones only and misses some. The sample includes roughly 92,000 clones, 86% of them seen just once. This clone was seen just once. Trimming at V came to 3 bases and at J to 5 bases, leaving 5 bases not matched to a gene. There are 15 residues in the CDR3. CDR1 SGHNT and CDR2 YYREEE come from the germline V gene (reference sequence). The J gene is TRBJ2-2, the V gene TRBV5-4, with TRBD2 matching over 9 bases. The receptor was derived from a woman in her forties or fifties in good health. Sequencing was carried out using blood. The CDR3 sequence: CASSSLAGTTGELFF. Written as DNA, the CDR3 is TGTGCCAGCAGCTCCCTAGCGGGGACTACCGGGGAGCTGTTTTTT.